The 15 T cell receptor beta chains in this list originate from one sample, sequenced in a study of tumor and adjacent non-tumor tissue in lung cancer. RNA was extracted from bulk tissue without any cell sorting. More than 3 cm separated this lung sample from the edge of the tumor. Three rounds of nested PCR, following a modified ARM-PCR protocol, produced the TCRbeta library. In TCRdb, the multiplex PCR reads were re-called with MiXCR into one record per CDR3 protein. Among approximately 100,000 distinct CDR3 sequences listed, about 61% were seen once. Sequencing was carried out using distant non-tumor lung tissue. These receptor sequences come from a man between 60 and 70 years old with non-small cell lung cancer.

Comment on this clonotype: Given a much more abundant clone one base away, this may be a read error. The CDR3 DNA sequence: TGTGCCTGCAGTTTGGGGAGGCGGATGAACACCGGGGAGCTGTTTTTT. This gives the protein CACSLGRRMNTGELFF. The rearrangement links TRBV28 to TRBJ2-2, with a tentative D call TRBD2 (6 bases). Germline-derived CDR1 and CDR2 are MDHEN and SYDVKM. The CDR3 is 16 residues long.

CDR3 region: CASTSWGGTQYF. CDR3 sequence (DNA): TGTGCCAGCACATCGTGGGGTGGGACACAGTACTTC. V and J are TRBV18 and TRBJ2-5, with D possibly being TRBD1 (6 bases). The CDR3 length is 12 residues. CDR1 and CDR2 from the germline V gene are KGHSH and LQKENI. Trimming removed 8 bases from V and 11 bases from J, with 18 bases in between.

For this clonotype: This may arise from a read error, as a much more abundant clone is one base away. The CDR3 sequence: CASSLDGTSRSSYNEQFF. The CDR3 nucleotides are TGCGCCAGCAGCTTGGATGGGACTAGCAGGAGTTCCTACAATGAGCAGTTCTTC. The chain has TRBV5-1 and TRBJ2-1; 9 bases line up with TRBD2. Germline assignment: CDR1 SGHRS and CDR2 YFSETQ. V lost 0 bases to trimming and J lost 1 base; unmatched junction nucleotides: 8. There are 18 residues in the CDR3.

A note on this clonotype: The junction does not match germline at one end; this may be a read error. V is TRBV10-3 and J is TRBJ1-4, with 8 positions matching TRBD1. Germline V gene data show CDR1 as ENHRY and CDR2 as SYGVKD. The CDR3 is 15 residues long. The CDR3 DNA reads as TGTGCCATCAGAGAGAGCGACAGGGGTAATGGAAAACTGTTTTTT. Amino acids: CAIRESDRGNGKLFF.

Concerning this clonotype itself: This clone may be a read error of a much larger clone one base away. The chain combines TRBV29-1 with TRBJ1-1, with D possibly TRBD1 on 6 matching bases. V was trimmed by 8 bases and J by 1 base, leaving 20 bases between them. From germline, CDR1 is SQVTM and CDR2 ANQGSEA. The CDR3 totals 15 residues. Written as DNA, the CDR3 is TGCAGCATTGTCGTACCGGGACACAAGAACACTGAAGCTTTCTTT. Translated: CSIVVPGHKNTEAFF.

Remarks on this clonotype: In this CDR3 the conserved last residue, phenylalanine or tryptophan, is missing, so a read error is likely. The chain links TRBV6-5 to TRBJ2-6; a weak D match, TRBD1 (7 bases). Germline CDR1 is MNHEY and CDR2 is SVGAGI. This CDR3 spans 19 amino acids. The CDR3 sequence: CASSLLGRGASSGTNVLTS. CDR3 sequence (DNA): TGTGCCAGCAGCCTCCTGGGCAGGGGGGCCTCCTCTGGGACCAACGTCCTGACTTCC.

As regards this clonotype: A much larger clone differs by one base, so this may be a read error. The chain couples TRBV5-1 to TRBJ2-5; D is perhaps TRBD1 (5 bases). The length of the CDR3 is 14 residues. Germline CDR1 is SGHRS and CDR2 is YFSETQ. Trimming stripped 0 bases from V and 2 bases from J, with 8 bases between. The CDR3 DNA sequence: TGCGCCAGCAGCTTGGGCGACAGTCAAGAGACCCAGTACTTC. It yields the protein CASSLGDSQETQYF. Drawing the rest from reference TRBV5-1 and TRBJ2-5, the complete variable domain is KAGVTQTPRYLIKTRGQQVTLSCSPISGHRSVSWYQQTPGQGLQFLFEYFSETQRNKGNFPGRFSGRQFSNSRSEMNVSTLELGDSALYLCASSLGDSQETQYFGPGTRLLVL.

The sample holds one count of this clonotype. The V gene is TRBV4-3, the J gene TRBJ2-5; D might be TRBD1 (5 bases). Germline V lookup: CDR1 LGHNA, CDR2 YSLEER. CDR3 length equals 16 residues. V was shortened by 0 bases and J by 5 bases, with 16 bases between the two germline ends. CDR3 DNA: TGCGCCAGCAGCCAAGAAGCAGGGTGGTTCCACGAGACCCAGTACTTC. Translation gives CASSQEAGWFHETQYF.

The chain is built from TRBV5-6 and TRBJ2-5; D is possibly TRBD1 (6 bases). The CDR3 totals 17 residues. V lost 0 bases to trimming and J lost 5 bases, with 20 bases between them. CDR1 and CDR2 from the germline V gene are SGHDT and YYEEEE. In DNA, the CDR3 is TGTGCCAGCAGCTTGGACGCAGGGGCAGGGGTGGTTGAGACCCAGTACTTC. It translates to CASSLDAGAGVVETQYF. The variable domain in full, completed from reference TRBV5-6 and TRBJ2-5, reads DAGVTQSPTHLIKTRGQQVTLRCSPKSGHDTVSWYQQALGQGPQFIFQYYEEEERQRGNFPDRFSGHQFPNYSSELNVNALLLGDSALYLCASSLDAGAGVVETQYFGPGTRLLVL.

On this clonotype itself: A junction boundary mismatches the germline segment, possibly from a read error. The chain carries TRBV11-3 and TRBJ2-2; 7 positions agree with TRBD2. CDR1 and CDR2 (germline): SGHNT, YENEEA. The CDR3 has 16 residues. The CDR3 DNA follows: TGTGTCAGCAGCTTAGTAGGCGGGAGTGCCACCGCGGAGCTGTTTTTT. Protein: CVSSLVGGSATAELFF.

Note on this clonotype: A read error is likely, as this CDR3 ends without the conserved phenylalanine or tryptophan. CDR3 nucleotides: TGCGCCAGCAGCCCGACAGGGTCGCATGAAAAACTGTTTTTA. This encodes CASSPTGSHEKLFL. The gene calls are TRBV4-1 and TRBJ1-4; 7 bases agree with TRBD1. V shed 4 bases and J 6 bases; nucleotides not matched to a gene: 5. The germline V gene encodes CDR1 MGHRA and CDR2 YSYEKL. This CDR3 has 14 amino acids.

On this clonotype: The final CDR3 position lacks the conserved phenylalanine or tryptophan, pointing to a likely read error. The DNA is left out, because the CDR3 cannot be placed on it with certainty; the CDR3 is given as TCRdb lists it. The chain combines TRBV4-3 with TRBJ2-1; the table's D call, TRBD2, has no DNA check behind it. Per the germline V gene, CDR1 is LGHNA and CDR2 is YSLEER. The CDR3 is 16 amino acids in total, end residues counted. The CDR3 region is CASSQRGTSYVNEQLL.

This clonotype was seen more than once but under ten times. A much larger clone differs by one base, so this may be a read error. The genes are TRBV6-2 or TRBV6-3 and TRBJ1-2; tentative D call: TRBD1 (5 bases). The CDR3 runs 14 residues. Germline CDR1 is MNHEY and CDR2 is SVGEGT. The chain's CDR3 is CASSYSRGPYSYTF. The CDR3 coding sequence is TGTGCCAGCAGTTACTCGCGGGGCCCCTATAGCTACACCTTC.

Concerning this clonotype: A read error is possible here, since a much larger clone lies one base away. V gene TRBV4-2 combines with J gene TRBJ1-1; D might be TRBD1 (5 bases). The CDR3 loop spans 15 amino acids. Germline CDR1 LGHNA, CDR2 YNFKEQ. In DNA form, the CDR3 reads TGTGCCGGCAGCCAAGATGACCAGGGTTATCTTGAAGCTTTCTTT. This gives the protein CAGSQDDQGYLEAFF.

On this clonotype itself: A much larger clone differs from this one at a single base, so this may be a read error. This chain uses TRBV6-1 with TRBJ2-3; D is undetermined. The length of the CDR3 is 14 residues. CDR1 MNHNS and CDR2 SASEGT come from the germline V gene. CDR3 in amino acids: CASRRMGTQITHYF. The CDR3, as DNA: TGTGCCAGCAGGAGAATGGGAACACAGATAACGCATTATTTT.